The present entry profiles one TCR beta chain with its context. Its antigen is still unknown. It has no much larger one-base neighbor in the sample; base qualities were not kept. Patients with a history of autoimmune disease or receiving systemic immunosuppression were excluded from the trial. Peripheral blood for TCR sequencing was collected from all dose cohorts at baseline, on cycle 4 day 1, and on cycle 7 day 1. The samples were taken from a phase I, first-in-human, multicenter, open-label dose-escalation trial of ivuxolimab. Adults with locally advanced or metastatic melanoma, renal cell carcinoma, hepatocellular carcinoma or head and neck squamous cell carcinoma were enrolled in the trial. Before TCR sequencing, CD4+ T cells and CD8+ T cells from peripheral blood were sorted into separate populations. These data come from a study of OX40 agonist ivuxolimab in advanced cancers. Turning to the overall study: Ivuxolimab was a fully human IgG2 agonistic monoclonal antibody targeting the costimulatory receptor OX40 (CD134). In the dose-escalation cohort, 82.7% of patients were male, and the mean age was roughly 60 years, with a range of about 23 to 80. Among the 50 to 55 dose-escalation patients, around 20 had hepatocellular carcinoma, around 15 melanoma, 9 renal cell carcinoma and 9 head and neck cancer. The paper covers the monotherapy dose-escalation part of the phase I ivuxolimab trial, which included N of about 50 patients. Partial responses occurred in three dose-escalation patients: two with cutaneous melanoma and one with hepatocellular carcinoma. The point of sequencing TCRbeta in the periphery was to test whether ivuxolimab changed TCR sequence diversity and drove clonal T-cell expansion. Patients were allowed to have had prior anti-PD-1, anti-PD-L1 or anti-CTLA-4 therapy, and around 40% of the dose-escalation patients had previously received checkpoint inhibitors. Intravenous ivuxolimab was administered to patients every 2 weeks at six dose levels: 0.01, 0.1, 0.3, 1.5, 3 and 10 mg/kg. Overall study outcomes, separate from this receptor: Low levels of normalized T-cell clonal expansion were also shown by some nonresponding patients. At doses of 0.1 to 3.0 mg/kg, clonal expansion of both CD4+ and CD8+ blood T cells was observed from baseline to week 6. On average, CD8+ T cells showed more expanded clones than CD4+ T cells after ivuxolimab. In the 0.1-3.0 mg/kg groups, partial responders had among the lowest normalized peripheral clonal expansion, particularly in CD8+ T cells. The antigen specificity of the peripheral T cells that underwent clonal expansion was not determined.

The CDR3 starts with the cysteine, ends with the phenylalanine, and has 12 residues. Just the 36-base CDR3 DNA is kept, in frame starting at base 1. V is reduced by 4 bases and J by 6 bases, leaving a spacing of 7 bases between them. CDR1 is given as MNHEY and CDR2 as SMNVEV, both from the germline V gene (reference sequence). To sequence the TCRbeta CDR3 region, genomic DNA was isolated from the sorted cells. The immunoSEQ Assay was used to sequence the TCRbeta CDR3 regions. Sourced from immuneACCESS, this table was stored by TCRdb with only in-frame sequences that have V and J called. A share of the clones is absent; for the studies checked, an unresolved V gene accounts for under half, and the remainder has no known explanation. The sample table shows around 40,000 clones, and 80% to 85% are seen once. The top ten clonotypes cover approximately 21% of the sample.

The material was CD4+ or CD8+ T cells sorted from blood, obtained in a trial of the OX40 agonist ivuxolimab. The sequence came from an adult with an advanced solid tumor such as melanoma, head and neck, liver or kidney cancer. Recombination linked TRBV27 to TRBJ1-5; possibly the D gene is TRBD1, per 6 matching bases. The encoded CDR3 is CASSSGAQPQHF. The DNA sequence is given as TGTGCCAGCAGTTCGGGGGCTCAGCCCCAGCATTTT.